These 31 T cell receptor beta chains share one sample of origin, sequenced in a study of cytomegalovirus exposure and HLA in healthy donors. A multiplex PCR was run with 60 Vbeta primers and 13 Jbeta primers. Profiling relied on immunoSEQ multiplex PCR, and the TCRdb table lists in-frame clones only, not all of them. The table lists about 80,000 clones, roughly three quarters of them singletons. Specimen: PBMCs. The receptors were gathered from a woman aged 40 to 49 in good health and CMV-seropositive.

This clone appeared a single time. The V call is TRBV5-1, the J call TRBJ1-2; 8 positions match TRBD1. Germline values: CDR1 SGHRS, CDR2 YFSETQ. The CDR3 is made up of 14 amino acids. The trim removed 0 bases at V and 7 bases at J, leaving 5 bases unmatched. The CDR3 reads CASSLGQGATGYTF. In DNA, the CDR3 is TGCGCCAGCAGCTTGGGGCAGGGGGCGACTGGCTACACCTTC.

The gene calls are TRBV7-9 and TRBJ2-7; TRBD1 aligns across 9 bases. J gave up 4 bases and V 5 bases, and 6 bases lay outside the gene matches. This CDR3 has 14 amino acids. Germline CDR1 and CDR2: SEHNR and FQNEAQ (reference sequence). In nucleotides, the CDR3 is TGTGCCAGCAGCCCCGGGACAGGGAGGTACGAGCAGTACTTC. Its protein is CASSPGTGRYEQYF.

This chain joins TRBV18 and TRBJ1-2, with D perhaps matching TRBD1 (5 bases). From germline, CDR1 is KGHSH and CDR2 LQKENI. This CDR3 contains 15 residues. Trimming left V 6 bases short and J 4 bases short, with 18 bases between. CDR3 coding DNA: TGTGCCAGCTCGCCGGAGCAGGGTCGTAGCTATGGCTACACCTTC. As protein: CASSPEQGRSYGYTF.

This clone was seen only once. V usage is TRBV6-5 and J usage is TRBJ1-1, with TRBD1 as a possible D gene (6 bases). The CDR3 runs 16 residues. The germline V gene has CDR1 MNHEY and CDR2 SVGAGI. Trimming left V 0 bases short and J 0 bases short, with 11 bases between. CDR3 sequence reads: CASSYSIGTLNTEAFF. In nucleotides, the CDR3 is TGTGCCAGCAGTTACTCGATAGGGACATTGAACACTGAAGCTTTCTTT.

This clone came up a few times. J is TRBJ2-7 and V is TRBV6-6, with TRBD2 identical over 7 bases. CDR1 and CDR2 (germline): MNHNY, SVGAGI (reference sequence). The CDR3 is made up of 14 amino acids. Trimming cost V 6 bases and J 3 bases; bases outside gene matches: 8. The CDR3: CASRGLVRNYEQYF. The DNA for the CDR3 is TGTGCCAGCAGAGGACTAGTGAGAAACTACGAGCAGTACTTC.

The chain uses TRBV18 and TRBJ2-5; perhaps TRBD2 as D (7 bases). Germline loops: CDR1 KGHSH, CDR2 LQKENI. V gave up 3 bases and J gave up 6 bases, with 17 bases separating them. This CDR3 contains 15 residues. The chain's CDR3 is CASSPRGAPEKTQYF. In nucleotides, the CDR3 is TGTGCCAGCTCACCTCGGGGGGCCCCGGAGAAGACCCAGTACTTC. Full variable domain (missing parts from reference TRBV18 and TRBJ2-5): NAGVMQNPRHLVRRRGQEARLRCSPMKGHSHVYWYRQLPEEGLKFMVYLQKENIIDESGMPKERFSAEFPKEGPSILRIQQVVRGDSAAYFCASSPRGAPEKTQYFGPGTRLLVL.

This chain joins TRBV30 and TRBJ2-3, with TRBD2 matching 7 bases. Germline loops: CDR1 GTSNPN, CDR2 SVGIG (reference sequence). J was trimmed by 2 bases and V by 3 bases; bases with no gene match: 8. The length of the CDR3 is 15 residues. CDR3 sequence (DNA): TGTGCCTGGAGCAGGGCGGGAGAACCCACAGATACGCAGTATTTT. Protein product: CAWSRAGEPTDTQYF.

This clone was seen a few times. The chain links TRBV7-8 to TRBJ2-5; tentatively, D is TRBD1 (5 bases). V was pared by 0 bases and J by 5 bases, with 13 bases between. The CDR3 is made up of 15 amino acids. The germline gives CDR1 SGHVS, CDR2 FQNEAQ. The CDR3 is CASSLASARVETQYF. The DNA for the CDR3 is TGTGCCAGCAGCTTAGCGTCTGCCAGGGTGGAGACCCAGTACTTC.

The V call is TRBV10-3, the J call TRBJ1-4; weak D call: TRBD1 (6 bases). The V end lost 10 bases, the J end lost 8 bases, and 20 bases lay between the germline ends. The CDR3 loop spans 14 amino acids. Germline assignment: CDR1 ENHRY and CDR2 SYGVKD. The CDR3 DNA reads TGTGCCACCAAGGCTAGACTGGGGGCCGAAAAACTGTTTTTT. Protein product: CATKARLGAEKLFF.

This clone was counted once. The DNA for the CDR3 is TGTGCCAGTAGTTCTTACAATGAGCAGTTCTTC. Its translation is CASSSYNEQFF. The chain recombines TRBV19 with TRBJ2-1, with D unresolved. From germline, CDR1 is LNHDA and CDR2 SQIVND (reference sequence). This CDR3 contains 11 residues. V lost 5 bases, J lost 4 bases, and 3 bases lay in between.

The gene calls are TRBV29-1 and TRBJ2-7; D is unresolved. Germline CDR1 is SQVTM and CDR2 is ANQGSEA. Trimming took 3 bases from V and 0 from J, leaving 9 bases between them. The CDR3 spans 13 residues. CDR3 sequence reads: CSVDSESSYEQYF. The CDR3 nucleotides are TGCAGCGTTGACAGCGAGAGCTCCTACGAGCAGTACTTC.

The rearrangement joins TRBV27 to TRBJ1-1, with TRBD1 as a possible D gene (6 bases). CDR1 and CDR2 from the germline V gene are MNHEY and SMNVEV (reference sequence). Trimming removed 7 bases at V and 0 bases at J, with 12 bases between. The CDR3 runs to 14 residues. The CDR3, as DNA: TGTGCCAGCACTGGCAGGGGCATGAACACTGAAGCTTTCTTT. Protein product: CASTGRGMNTEAFF.

As concerns this clone: Other DNA sequences in this sample translate to the same CDR3. The chain employs TRBV4-1 and TRBJ1-2; maybe TRBD1 (5 bases). The germline V gene has CDR1 MGHRA and CDR2 YSYEKL. The V end lost 1 base, the J end lost 4 bases, and 7 bases lay between the germline ends. This CDR3 comprises 13 residues. The CDR3, as DNA: TGCGCCAGCAGCCAAGCGACAGCCTATGGCTACACCTTC. Protein sequence: CASSQATAYGYTF.

This sequence joins TRBV6-1 and TRBJ2-7, with 8 bases lining up with TRBD2. V lost 0 bases, J lost 7 bases, and 8 bases stayed unmatched. The germline CDR1 and CDR2 sequences are MNHNS and SASEGT. The CDR3 is 15 residues long. DNA for the CDR3: TGTGCCAGCAGTGAAGCGCTGGGGGTAGCGGGGGAGCAGTACTTC. Its protein product is CASSEALGVAGEQYF.

The genes are TRBV5-1 and TRBJ1-1; possible D gene TRBD1, 5 bases. The germline V gene encodes CDR1 SGHRS and CDR2 YFSETQ. Trimming shortened V by 0 bases and J by 4 bases, and 16 bases separated the two germline ends. The CDR3 has 16 amino acids. In DNA form, the CDR3 reads TGCGCCAGCAGCTTGGAAGTGGTGGAAAGGGGCACTGAAGCTTTCTTT. Translation gives CASSLEVVERGTEAFF.

The chain is built from TRBV27 and TRBJ2-6; 9 bases fit TRBD1. The CDR3 contains 18 residues. Trimming removed 5 bases from V and 0 bases from J; junction bases left unmatched: 8. The germline V gene encodes CDR1 MNHEY and CDR2 SMNVEV (reference sequence). The chain's CDR3 is CASSPPGQGFSGANVLTF. The DNA of the CDR3 is TGTGCCAGCAGTCCACCGGGACAGGGTTTCTCTGGGGCCAACGTCCTGACTTTC.

The chain links TRBV29-1 to TRBJ2-3; unclear D gene. Per germline, CDR1 SQVTM and CDR2 ANQGSEA. V lost 6 bases and J lost 1, with 11 bases in between. The CDR3 length is 13 residues. The CDR3 loop is CSVLLRRTDTQYF. CDR3 nucleotides: TGCAGCGTACTACTCAGACGCACAGATACGCAGTATTTT.

This chain connects TRBV27 to TRBJ2-1; 8 bases map to TRBD1. V shed 2 bases and J 4 bases; nucleotides not matched to a gene: 4. Germline values: CDR1 MNHEY, CDR2 SMNVEV (reference sequence). This CDR3 comprises 15 residues. CDR3 residues: CASSLTWDRYNEQFF. DNA of the CDR3: TGTGCCAGCAGTTTAACGTGGGACAGGTACAATGAGCAGTTCTTC.

The chain has TRBV6-1 and TRBJ2-1; D perhaps matches TRBD2 (6 bases). Trimming pared 5 bases from V and 8 bases from J, leaving 13 bases between. Germline values: CDR1 MNHNS, CDR2 SASEGT. The CDR3 extends over 13 amino acids. The CDR3 sequence is CASSRIIADEQFF. In DNA, the CDR3 is TGTGCCAGCAGTCGAATAATAGCGGATGAGCAGTTCTTC.

This clone was observed a single time. The V and J genes are TRBV7-2 and TRBJ2-5; D is perhaps TRBD2 (6 bases). Per germline, CDR1 SGHTA and CDR2 FQGNSA. The CDR3 spans 17 residues. Trimming cost V 3 bases and J 5 bases, with 22 bases left between them. The CDR3 DNA sequence: TGTGCCAGCAGCTTTGGACTAAAAAAACGGGCCCCCGAGACCCAGTACTTC. Amino acid sequence: CASSFGLKKRAPETQYF.

This chain joins TRBV9 and TRBJ2-2; D might be TRBD2 (6 bases). The CDR3 has 18 amino acids. Germline V gene data show CDR1 as SGDLS and CDR2 as YYNGEE. V lost 0 bases and J 2 bases, leaving 17 bases between the germline ends. For the CDR3, the DNA is TGTGCCAGCAGCGTAGGGGGGGTGGGGACTCCAAACACCGGGGAGCTGTTTTTT. Translation gives CASSVGGVGTPNTGELFF.

V and J are TRBV5-1 and TRBJ2-1; D possibly corresponds to TRBD2 (6 bases). Germline CDR1 is SGHRS and CDR2 is YFSETQ. The V gene lost 0 bases and the J gene lost 8 bases, with 12 bases spanning the gap. This CDR3 has 14 amino acids. The CDR3 DNA follows: TGCGCCAGCAGCTTGGGCGGGGTTGGGGATGAGCAGTTCTTC. Translation: CASSLGGVGDEQFF.

V gene TRBV5-4 combines with J gene TRBJ2-7; 10 bases agree with TRBD1. CDR1 is SGHNT and CDR2 is YYREEE in the germline V gene (reference sequence). Trimming cost V 4 bases and J 1 base; bases outside gene matches: 5. The CDR3 has 15 residues. This chain's CDR3 is CASSIRDRGSYEQYF. The CDR3 bases are TGTGCCAGCAGCATCCGGGACAGGGGATCCTACGAGCAGTACTTC.

The sample holds one count of this clone. The chain employs TRBV5-1 and TRBJ1-1; perhaps TRBD1 as D (5 bases). The germline V gene encodes CDR1 SGHRS and CDR2 YFSETQ. This CDR3 is built from 13 residues. Deletions cut 5 bases from V and 2 bases from J, with 10 bases between. The CDR3: CASSPTGNTEAFF. In DNA form, the CDR3 reads TGCGCCAGCAGTCCCACAGGAAACACTGAAGCTTTCTTT. Supplemented by reference TRBV5-1 and TRBJ1-1, the full variable domain reads KAGVTQTPRYLIKTRGQQVTLSCSPISGHRSVSWYQQTPGQGLQFLFEYFSETQRNKGNFPGRFSGRQFSNSRSEMNVSTLELGDSALYLCASSPTGNTEAFFGQGTRLTVV.

The CDR3 nucleotides read TGTGCCTGGAGTTTTTCGGGAATTGGCAATCAGCCCCAGCATTTT. Protein product: CAWSFSGIGNQPQHF. V and J are TRBV30 and TRBJ1-5; no clear D gene. V gave up 2 bases and J gave up 2 bases, with 13 bases separating them. Germline CDR1 reads GTSNPN; CDR2 reads SVGIG (reference sequence). CDR3 length: 15 residues.

The chain uses TRBV13 and TRBJ2-3, with 14 bases lining up with TRBD2. The CDR3 contains 19 residues. The V segment lost 6 bases and the J segment 2 bases; nucleotides outside the gene matches: 13. Looked up from germline, CDR1 is PRHDT and CDR2 is FYEKMQ (reference sequence). The CDR3 here is CASRPPGLAGVGATDTQYF. CDR3 in DNA: TGTGCCAGCAGACCACCGGGACTAGCGGGAGTCGGGGCCACAGATACGCAGTATTTT.

V usage is TRBV11-2 and J usage is TRBJ1-2, with TRBD1 as a possible D gene (5 bases). The CDR3 is 13 amino acids. V was cut by 2 bases and J by 8 bases, with 12 bases left in between. Germline-derived CDR1 and CDR2 are SGHAT and FQNNGV. The CDR3 region is CASSLWAGFGYTF. In DNA, the CDR3 is TGTGCCAGCAGCTTATGGGCAGGGTTCGGCTACACCTTC.

Notes on this clone: A junction boundary mismatches the germline segment, possibly from a read error. The V call is TRBV5-1, the J call TRBJ2-5, with TRBD1 matching 7 bases. Germline loops: CDR1 SGHRS, CDR2 YFSETQ. The CDR3 covers 15 residues. The CDR3 DNA follows: TGTGCCAGCAGCTCTGGAACAGGGGCTTTGAAGACCCAGTACTTC. Its protein is CASSSGTGALKTQYF.

V gene TRBV6-5 combines with J gene TRBJ1-5; 9 bases agree with TRBD1. V shed 5 bases, J shed 2 bases, and the junction held 4 bases outside the gene matches. The V gene's germline CDR1 is MNHEY and CDR2 SVGAGI. The CDR3 extends over 15 amino acids. This CDR3 is CASSTDRGGNQPQHF. CDR3 nucleotide sequence: TGTGCCAGCAGTACGGACAGGGGAGGCAATCAGCCCCAGCATTTT.

This chain links TRBV11-3 with TRBJ2-2; 7 bases are a match to TRBD2. The CDR3 consists of 17 residues. Germline lookup yields CDR1 SGHNT and CDR2 YENEEA. The trim removed 4 bases at V and 8 bases at J, leaving 16 bases unmatched. The CDR3: CASSSPNFAGVEGELFF. For the CDR3, the DNA is TGTGCCAGCAGCTCACCCAACTTTGCGGGAGTAGAGGGGGAGCTGTTTTTT. Full variable domain (outside the CDR3, taken from reference TRBV11-3 and TRBJ2-2): EAGVVQSPRYKIIEKKQPVAFWCNPISGHNTLYWYLQNLGQGPELLIRYENEEAVDDSQLPKDRFSAERLKGVDSTLKIQPAELGDSAVYLCASSSPNFAGVEGELFFGEGSRLTVL.

The CDR3 spells CAWSVDLGSPLHF. CDR3 coding DNA: TGTGCCTGGAGTGTGGACTTGGGTTCACCCCTCCACTTT. The chain combines TRBV30 with TRBJ1-6; no firm D call. CDR3 length equals 13 residues. CDR1 is GTSNPN and CDR2 is SVGIG in the germline V gene (reference sequence). V was cut by 0 bases and J by 9 bases, with 9 bases left in between.